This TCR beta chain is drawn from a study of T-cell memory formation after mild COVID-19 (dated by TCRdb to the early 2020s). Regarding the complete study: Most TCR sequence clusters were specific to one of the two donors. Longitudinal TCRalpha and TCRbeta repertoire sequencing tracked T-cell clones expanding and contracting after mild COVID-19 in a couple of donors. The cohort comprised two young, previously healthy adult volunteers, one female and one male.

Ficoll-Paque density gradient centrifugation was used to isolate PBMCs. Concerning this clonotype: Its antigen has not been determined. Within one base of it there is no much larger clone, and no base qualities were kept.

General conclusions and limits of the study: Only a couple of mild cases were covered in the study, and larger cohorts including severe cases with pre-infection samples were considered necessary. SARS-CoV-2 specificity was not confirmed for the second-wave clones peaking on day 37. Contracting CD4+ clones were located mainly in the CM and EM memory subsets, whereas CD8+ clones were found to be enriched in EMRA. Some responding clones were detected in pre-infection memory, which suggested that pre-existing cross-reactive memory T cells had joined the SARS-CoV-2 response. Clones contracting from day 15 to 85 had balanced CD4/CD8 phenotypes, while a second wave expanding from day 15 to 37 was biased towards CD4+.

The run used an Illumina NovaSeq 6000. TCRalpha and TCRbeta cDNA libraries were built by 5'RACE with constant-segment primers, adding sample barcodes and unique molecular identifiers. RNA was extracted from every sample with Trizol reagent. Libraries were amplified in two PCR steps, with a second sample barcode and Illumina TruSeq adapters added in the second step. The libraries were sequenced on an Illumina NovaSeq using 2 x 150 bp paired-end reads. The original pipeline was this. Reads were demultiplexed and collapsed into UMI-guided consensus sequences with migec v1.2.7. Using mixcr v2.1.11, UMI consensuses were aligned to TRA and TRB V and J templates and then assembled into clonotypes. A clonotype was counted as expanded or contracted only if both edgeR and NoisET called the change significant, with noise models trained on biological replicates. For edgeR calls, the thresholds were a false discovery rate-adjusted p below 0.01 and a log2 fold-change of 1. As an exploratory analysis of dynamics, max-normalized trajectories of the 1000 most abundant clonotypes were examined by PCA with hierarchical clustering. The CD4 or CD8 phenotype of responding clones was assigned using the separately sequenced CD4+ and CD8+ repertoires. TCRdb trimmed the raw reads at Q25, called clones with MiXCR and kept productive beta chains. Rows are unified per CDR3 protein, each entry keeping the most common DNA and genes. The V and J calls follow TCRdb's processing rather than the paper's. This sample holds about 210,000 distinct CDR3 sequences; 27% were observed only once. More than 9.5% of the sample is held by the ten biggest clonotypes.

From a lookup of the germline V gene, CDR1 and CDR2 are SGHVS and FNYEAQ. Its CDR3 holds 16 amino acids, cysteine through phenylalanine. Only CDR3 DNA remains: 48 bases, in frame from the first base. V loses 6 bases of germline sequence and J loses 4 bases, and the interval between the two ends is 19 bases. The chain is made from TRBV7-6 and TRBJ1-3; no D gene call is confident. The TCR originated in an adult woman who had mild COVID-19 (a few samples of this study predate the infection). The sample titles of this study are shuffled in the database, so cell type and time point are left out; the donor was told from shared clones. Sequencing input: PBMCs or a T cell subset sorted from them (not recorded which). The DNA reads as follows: TGTGCCAGCAGTCAATACAACTCTGGCCTAGGAAACACCATATATTTT. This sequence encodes CASSQYNSGLGNTIYF.